The 26 T cell receptor beta chains below come from one sample, sequenced in a study of T cells in Graves' hyperthyroidism and ophthalmopathy. Researchers amplified the TCR beta CDR3 regions from RNA transcripts. When the TCR CDR3 underwent first-round RT-PCR, the HTBI primer set was used. MiXCR, applied by TCRdb to the multiplex PCR reads, yields one record per CDR3 protein. This sample yields 500,000 to 600,000 distinct CDR3 sequences, of which 40% to 50% are seen a single time; roughly 45% belongs to the top ten. Specimen: peripheral blood or thyroid tissue (not recorded which). These TCRs come from an adult woman with Graves' disease, either hyperthyroidism or ophthalmopathy (not recorded which).

The chain recombines TRBV2 with TRBJ2-3; D gene unclear. V was clipped by 6 bases and J by 2 bases, with 12 bases between them. The CDR3 sequence is 14 residues long. CDR1 and CDR2 from the germline V gene are SNHLY and FYNNEI. CDR3 amino acids: CASRPTTFTDTQYF. In nucleotides, the CDR3 is TGTGCCAGCAGACCCACTACTTTCACAGATACGCAGTATTTT.

Ten or more counts support this clonotype. The CDR3 region is CASSPRGVVAGVQETQYF. As DNA, the CDR3 is TGTGCCAGTAGTCCCCGCGGTGTGGTAGCGGGAGTACAAGAGACCCAGTACTTC. The chain has TRBV19 and TRBJ2-5; TRBD2 agrees at 9 bases. The CDR3 contains 18 residues. With 5 bases clipped from V and 2 bases from J, the junction kept 15 bases outside the gene matches. The germline V gene has CDR1 LNHDA and CDR2 SQIVND (reference sequence).

The CDR3 region has the DNA TGTGCCAGCAGCTTAGGACAGGGCATTTCGGGAGGCACTGAAGCTTTCTTT. Amino acid sequence: CASSLGQGISGGTEAFF. V and J are TRBV7-6 and TRBJ1-1, with 7 bases that match TRBD1. The CDR3 has 17 amino acids. V was pared by 1 base and J by 4 bases, with 12 bases of the junction left unmatched. Germline CDR1 and CDR2: SGHVS and FNYEAQ.

This chain uses TRBV2 with TRBJ2-1, with D uncertain. The V gene's germline CDR1 is SNHLY and CDR2 FYNNEI. CDR3 length equals 15 residues. V lost 0 bases and J lost 6, with 12 bases in between. In nucleotides, the CDR3 is TGTGCCAGCAGTGAAGCGGGTCCAGCCCTCAATGAGCAGTTCTTC. Translation: CASSEAGPALNEQFF. The complete variable domain, with remaining parts taken from reference TRBV2 and TRBJ2-1, reads EPEVTQTPSHQVTQMGQEVILRCVPISNHLYFYWYRQILGQKVEFLVSFYNNEISEKSEIFDDQFSVERPDGSNFTLKIRSTKLEDSAMYFCASSEAGPALNEQFFGPGTRLTVL.

The J gene is TRBJ1-1, the V gene TRBV4-2; no definite D call. V was pared by 6 bases and J by 7 bases, with 9 bases between. Germline CDR1 reads LGHNA; CDR2 reads YNFKEQ. The CDR3 is 11 amino acids. CDR3 bases: TGTGCCAGCAGGGGGATCAATGAAGCTTTCTTT. Translation: CASRGINEAFF.

The sample holds a few counts of this clonotype. This chain uses TRBV6-2 or TRBV6-3 with TRBJ2-7; 13 bases align to TRBD2. Germline V CDR1 and CDR2: MNHEY, SVGEGT. This CDR3 contains 16 residues. Unmatched junction bases numbered 11, after V lost 6 bases and J lost 6 bases. The DNA for the CDR3 is TGTGCCAGCAGCTACACGGGACTAGCGGGAAAAGTCGAGCAGTACTTC. As protein: CASSYTGLAGKVEQYF.

V and J are TRBV19 and TRBJ1-1; maybe TRBD1 (5 bases). Looked up from germline, CDR1 is LNHDA and CDR2 is SQIVND (reference sequence). The V end was cut by 5 bases, the J end by 3 bases, with 13 bases between. The CDR3 consists of 14 residues. The CDR3 loop is CASSQGTVDTEAFF. CDR3 nucleotide sequence: TGTGCCAGTAGTCAAGGGACGGTAGACACTGAAGCTTTCTTT.

This clonotype appeared a few times. This chain connects TRBV7-8 to TRBJ1-3; 8 bases fit TRBD1. Germline CDR1 and CDR2: SGHVS and FQNEAQ. This CDR3 comprises 16 residues. Trimming took 7 bases from V and 1 from J; bases not matched to a gene: 9. Here the CDR3 DNA reads TGTGCCAGCACCGGGGACAGGACCGCATCTGGAAACACCATATATTTT. This codes for CASTGDRTASGNTIYF.

This chain links TRBV4-1 with TRBJ1-2; a possible D gene is TRBD1 (6 bases). Per germline, CDR1 MGHRA and CDR2 YSYEKL. The CDR3 covers 15 residues. Trimming shortened V by 3 bases and J by 0 bases, and 11 bases separated the two germline ends. The CDR3 loop is CASSHRQETNYGYTF. In DNA form, the CDR3 reads TGCGCCAGCAGCCATCGACAGGAAACTAACTATGGCTACACCTTC.

This clonotype was seen many times. The rearrangement uses TRBV7-2 and TRBJ1-2; D is unresolved. Germline loops: CDR1 SGHTA, CDR2 FQGNSA. V lost 5 bases and J 8 bases, leaving 12 bases between the germline ends. The CDR3 has 12 residues. This chain's CDR3 is CASSHEGRGYTF. The CDR3 DNA reads as TGTGCCAGCAGCCATGAAGGGCGAGGCTACACCTTC. Supplemented by reference TRBV7-2 and TRBJ1-2, the full variable domain reads GAGVSQSPSNKVTEKGKDVELRCDPISGHTALYWYRQSLGQGLEFLIYFQGNSAPDKSGLPSDRFSAERTGGSVSTLTIQRTQQEDSAVYLCASSHEGRGYTFGSGTRLTVV.

Ten or more counts support this clonotype. The rearrangement joins TRBV6-6 to TRBJ2-7; no firm D call. V was cut by 0 bases and J by 6 bases, with 15 bases left in between. This CDR3 has 15 amino acids. Germline values: CDR1 MNHNY, CDR2 SVGAGI (reference sequence). In DNA, the CDR3 is TGTGCCAGCAGTTACTCGAACAGAACCTTCTTCGAGCAGTACTTC. Protein: CASSYSNRTFFEQYF.

This clonotype was observed many times. This chain uses TRBV20-1 with TRBJ1-2; D remains unclear. Germline CDR1 is DFQATT and CDR2 is SNEGSKA (reference sequence). The CDR3 runs to 13 residues. V lost 3 bases to trimming and J lost 3 bases, with 11 bases between them. The DNA of the CDR3 is TGCAGTGCTAGTCCCGCAGGCGACTATGGCTACACCTTC. It encodes CSASPAGDYGYTF.

The chain uses TRBV7-2 and TRBJ2-5; possibly TRBD2 for D (5 bases). Germline-derived CDR1 and CDR2 are SGHTA and FQGNSA. Trimming stripped 2 bases from V and 9 bases from J, with 16 bases between. The CDR3 covers 14 residues. The DNA for the CDR3 is TGTGCCAGCAGCTTATCAGGAGGCAATCAGCCCCAGTACTTC. It translates to CASSLSGGNQPQYF.

In its sample, this clonotype was seen many times. Here the CDR3 reads CASSPGWGFTEAFF. The DNA for the CDR3 is TGTGCCAGCAGTCCTGGGTGGGGCTTCACTGAAGCTTTCTTT. This sequence joins TRBV12-3 or TRBV12-4 and TRBJ1-1; D possibly corresponds to TRBD1 (5 bases). The ends were cut back, 5 bases at V and 4 bases at J, with 14 bases in the middle. CDR3 length equals 14 residues.

This clonotype was seen at least ten times. The rearrangement joins TRBV4-2 to TRBJ2-5; 7 nucleotides line up with TRBD2. The CDR3 spans 16 residues. V lost 0 bases and J lost 2; bases outside the gene matches: 6. Germline CDR1 and CDR2: LGHNA and YNFKEQ. CDR3 residues: CASSQDALASQETQYF. CDR3 nucleotide sequence: TGTGCCAGCAGCCAAGACGCACTAGCGTCTCAAGAGACCCAGTACTTC.

In its sample, this clonotype was seen a few times. One base away lies a much larger clone, so this may be a sequencing read error. For the CDR3, the DNA is TGTGCCAGCAGCCCTCTAGCGCCCTCTAACACCGGGGAGCTGTTTTTT. This gives the protein CASSPLAPSNTGELFF. This chain links TRBV7-2 with TRBJ2-2; D may be TRBD2 (6 bases). Trimming stripped 5 bases from V and 2 bases from J, with 15 bases between. The germline V gene encodes CDR1 SGHTA and CDR2 FQGNSA. The CDR3 has 16 residues.

V is TRBV29-1 and J is TRBJ1-1; TRBD1 aligns across 8 bases. The junction had 3 bases not matched to a gene; V was cut back by 6 bases and J by 0 bases. Germline CDR1 reads SQVTM; CDR2 reads ANQGSEA. The CDR3 runs to 13 residues. Here the CDR3 DNA reads TGCAGCGTACGACAGGGGATGAACACTGAAGCTTTCTTT. This encodes CSVRQGMNTEAFF.

A few counts support this clonotype. The rearrangement links TRBV20-1 to TRBJ1-5; D call uncertain. Trimming left V 6 bases short and J 2 bases short, with 11 bases between. This CDR3 is built from 13 residues. CDR1 and CDR2 (germline): DFQATT, SNEGSKA (reference sequence). CDR3 nucleotides: TGCAGTGCAAACGACAATGGCAATCAGCCCCAGCATTTT. Amino acid sequence: CSANDNGNQPQHF.

This clonotype appeared many times. CDR3 region: CSANEGSIQETQYF. The CDR3 region has the DNA TGCAGTGCTAACGAAGGGTCTATCCAAGAGACCCAGTACTTC. The J gene is TRBJ2-5, the V gene TRBV20-1, with D unclear. The CDR3 covers 14 residues. Looked up from germline, CDR1 is DFQATT and CDR2 is SNEGSKA (reference sequence). V lost 4 bases, J lost 1 base, and 13 bases lay in between.

This clonotype was picked up a small number of times. This sequence joins TRBV29-1 and TRBJ2-5; D remains unclear. Germline loops: CDR1 SQVTM, CDR2 ANQGSEA. The CDR3 has 13 residues. V lost 6 bases to trimming and J lost 7 bases, with 18 bases between them. DNA for the CDR3: TGCAGCGTGAATCTTGGCCCGCCAACGACCCAGTACTTC. Encoded protein: CSVNLGPPTTQYF.

The chain is built from TRBV2 and TRBJ1-6; 8 nucleotides agree with TRBD1. Germline V gene data show CDR1 as SNHLY and CDR2 as FYNNEI. The CDR3 is made up of 16 amino acids. V shed 4 bases, J shed 7 bases, and the junction held 9 bases outside the gene matches. CDR3 loop: CASSVGGQGANSPLHF. In DNA, the CDR3 is TGTGCCAGCAGTGTCGGCGGTCAGGGGGCAAATTCACCCCTCCACTTT.

This clonotype was seen a handful of times. The chain couples TRBV7-8 to TRBJ1-3; D is possibly TRBD1 (5 bases). Trimming shortened V by 3 bases and J by 0 bases, and 12 bases separated the two germline ends. The CDR3 sequence is 16 residues long. Germline V gene sequence: CDR1 SGHVS, CDR2 FQNEAQ. DNA of the CDR3: TGTGCCAGCAGCTTGGGACCGAAGAGCTCTGGAAACACCATATATTTT. Translated, it gives CASSLGPKSSGNTIYF.

The rearrangement uses TRBV20-1 and TRBJ1-6; D possibly corresponds to TRBD1 (5 bases). Germline V gene data show CDR1 as DFQATT and CDR2 as SNEGSKA (reference sequence). Trimming took off 2 bases at V and 10 bases at J, with 9 bases between the two ends. The CDR3 loop spans 12 amino acids. The CDR3 DNA is TGCAGTGCTAGAAGGGGCCGATCACCCCTCCACTTT. Protein: CSARRGRSPLHF.

The chain carries TRBV2 and TRBJ1-1; D might be TRBD1 (6 bases). Trimming left V 4 bases short and J 8 bases short, with 11 bases between. In germline, CDR1 is SNHLY, CDR2 FYNNEI. The CDR3 sequence is 12 residues long. The CDR3 spells CASSGTGSEAFF. CDR3 DNA: TGTGCCAGCAGTGGAACAGGGAGCGAAGCTTTCTTT.

There are many counts of this clonotype. This rearrangement joins TRBV11-2 to TRBJ2-7; TRBD2 aligns across 13 bases. The CDR3 sequence is 15 residues long. The V gene end was trimmed by 5 bases and the J gene end by 6 bases; junction bases not matched to a gene: 7. Germline V lookup: CDR1 SGHAT, CDR2 FQNNGV. The CDR3 DNA reads as TGTGCCAGCAGCCCCCGGACTAGCGGGAGCTTCGAGCAGTACTTC. Its translation: CASSPRTSGSFEQYF.

This clonotype was found many times. V is TRBV28 and J is TRBJ1-1, with 8 bases fitting TRBD1. The V and J ends lost 5 bases and 4 bases, in that order; junction bases with no gene match: 3. This CDR3 region has 13 residues. Germline CDR1 and CDR2: MDHEN and SYDVKM. The CDR3 region is CASSPGQGTEAFF. The DNA for the CDR3 is TGTGCCAGCAGTCCCGGACAGGGCACTGAAGCTTTCTTT.